This T cell receptor (beta chain) emerged from a study of shared clonotypes between healthy human individuals. General study findings and limits: Naive subsets generally exceeded memory subsets in estimated richness.

In regard to this clone: Its target is not known.

The CDR3 sequence is 15 residues long. The germline CDR1 and CDR2 sequences are GTSNPN and SVGIG (reference sequence). V dropped 0 bases and J dropped 0 bases, with 8 bases sitting between them. Produced via immunoSEQ multiplex PCR; TCRdb's table is partial and in-frame only. The sample yields approximately 640,000 clones, about two thirds seen once. This rearrangement joins TRBV30 to TRBJ2-2; D unresolved. The TCR comes from a woman between 25 and 40 years old in good health. The sequenced sample consisted of memory CD4+ T cells sorted from blood. Subset defined: CD45RA-negative fraction. The CDR3 region is CAWSVDPANTGELFF. The DNA for the CDR3 is TGTGCCTGGAGTGTAGACCCAGCGAACACCGGGGAGCTGTTTTTT. The full variable domain, completed using reference TRBV30 and TRBJ2-2, is SQTIHQWPATLVQPVGSPLSLECTVEGTSNPNLYWYRQAAGRGLQLLFYSVGIGQISSEVPQNLSASRPQDRQFILSSKKLLLSDSGFYLCAWSVDPANTGELFFGEGSRLTVL.